This TCR beta chain was obtained from a study of blood T cell repertoires in COVID-19. Study-level background: Specimens from acute and convalescent COVID-19 originated in the United States, Italy and Spain. In each case, the material was cDNA or gDNA derived from T cells, B-cell-depleted T cells, or PBMCs.

In the original analysis: The assay estimated nucleated cells by amplifying reference gene primers. Method: immunoSEQ multiplex PCR; TCRdb's copy keeps in-frame clones and lacks some. V, J and clone size are those of that table, while D and trimming were read from the DNA. This sample has about 130,000 clones, with approximately 84% found just once. From germline, CDR1 is MDHEN and CDR2 SYDVKM. CDR3 size: 15 residues. V lost 3 bases to trimming and J lost 7 bases, with 15 bases between them. This receptor was identified in a man between 65 and 79 years old with acute or convalescent COVID-19. V is TRBV28 and J is TRBJ1-4; maybe TRBD1 (5 bases). What was sequenced was peripheral blood. Here the CDR3 reads CASSFSGGFSEKLFF. The CDR3, as DNA: TGTGCCAGCAGTTTTTCCGGGGGATTTAGTGAAAAACTGTTTTTT.